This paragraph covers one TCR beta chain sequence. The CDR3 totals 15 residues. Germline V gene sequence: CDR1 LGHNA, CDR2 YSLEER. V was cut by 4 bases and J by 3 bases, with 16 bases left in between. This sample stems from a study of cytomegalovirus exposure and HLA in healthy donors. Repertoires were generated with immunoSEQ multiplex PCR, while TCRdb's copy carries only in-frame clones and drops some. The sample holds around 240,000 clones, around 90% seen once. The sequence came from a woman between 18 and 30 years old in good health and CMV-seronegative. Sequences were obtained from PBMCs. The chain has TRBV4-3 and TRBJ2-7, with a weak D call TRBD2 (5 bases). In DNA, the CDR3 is TGCGCCAGCAGCCCCCAATCCGGGATTCTCTACGAGCAGTACTTC. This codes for CASSPQSGILYEQYF.